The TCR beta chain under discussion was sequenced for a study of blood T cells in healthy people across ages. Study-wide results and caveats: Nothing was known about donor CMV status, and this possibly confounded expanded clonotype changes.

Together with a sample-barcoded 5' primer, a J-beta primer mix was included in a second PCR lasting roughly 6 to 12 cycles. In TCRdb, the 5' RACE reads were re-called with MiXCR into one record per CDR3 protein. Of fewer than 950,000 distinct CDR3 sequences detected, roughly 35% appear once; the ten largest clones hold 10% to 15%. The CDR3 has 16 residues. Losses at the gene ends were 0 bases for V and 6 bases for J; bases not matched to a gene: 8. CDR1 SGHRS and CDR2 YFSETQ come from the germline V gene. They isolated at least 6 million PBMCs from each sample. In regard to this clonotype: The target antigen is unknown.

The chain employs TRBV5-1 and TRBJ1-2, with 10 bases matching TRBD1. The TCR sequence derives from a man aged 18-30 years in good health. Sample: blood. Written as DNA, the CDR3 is TGCGCCAGCAGCTTGGCCGATCGGGACAGGGGTCATGGCTACACCTTC. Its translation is CASSLADRDRGHGYTF.